The 3 T cell receptor beta chains listed next were all sequenced from one sample in a study of T cells after yellow fever vaccination (dated by TCRdb to the late 2010s). The method was 5' RACE. The sequencing machine was an Illumina HiSeq 2500. TCRdb's own reprocessing of the public reads used fastp at Q25 and MiXCR and kept productive beta chains. Rows with a matching CDR3 protein are joined into one entry that keeps the most common DNA and genes. The sample table shows 230,000 or so distinct CDR3 sequences, and about 7% are seen once. The ten top clones hold about 1% of the sample. The treatment or condition label of this sample denotes: live attenuated yellow fever vaccine strain. The sample was CD4+ T cells sorted from PBMCs, taken on the day of the yellow fever booster vaccination. Source of these receptors: a man in his thirties or forties who received the YFV17D yellow fever vaccine.

This clonotype occurred many times. The CDR3 DNA sequence: TGTGCCAGCAGCTTAACGGTGGCTAGCGGGATATCCTACGAGCAGTACTTC. It codes for CASSLTVASGISYEQYF. The rearrangement joins TRBV7-8 to TRBJ2-7; 9 nucleotides agree with TRBD2. Germline V gene sequence: CDR1 SGHVS, CDR2 FQNEAQ. With 2 bases clipped from V and 1 base from J, the junction kept 9 bases outside the gene matches. The CDR3 runs 17 residues.

This clonotype has a count of ten or more. V usage is TRBV30 and J usage is TRBJ1-1; tentative D call: TRBD1 (6 bases). V lost 5 bases and J lost 1, with 14 bases in between. The CDR3 length is 14 residues. The V gene's germline CDR1 is GTSNPN and CDR2 SVGIG (reference sequence). DNA for the CDR3: TGTGCCTGGGCAACAGGGAATTCGAACACTGAAGCTTTCTTT. Its protein is CAWATGNSNTEAFF.

The J gene is TRBJ2-7, the V gene TRBV5-1; D may match TRBD1 or TRBD2 (5 bases each). V was pared by 0 bases and J by 1 base, with 11 bases between. This CDR3 has 15 amino acids. The germline gives CDR1 SGHRS, CDR2 YFSETQ. The CDR3 protein is CASSLVGDGSYEQYF. CDR3 DNA: TGCGCCAGCAGCTTGGTGGGGGACGGATCCTACGAGCAGTACTTC.